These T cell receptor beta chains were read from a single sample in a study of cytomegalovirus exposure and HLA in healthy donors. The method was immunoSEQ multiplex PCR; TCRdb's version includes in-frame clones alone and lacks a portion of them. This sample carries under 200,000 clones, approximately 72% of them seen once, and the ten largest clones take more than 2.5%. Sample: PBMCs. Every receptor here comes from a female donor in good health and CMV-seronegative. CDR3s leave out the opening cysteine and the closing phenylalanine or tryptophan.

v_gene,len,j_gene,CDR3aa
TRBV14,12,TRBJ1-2,ASSRLQGSYGYT
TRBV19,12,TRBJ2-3,ASSIAGTTDTQY
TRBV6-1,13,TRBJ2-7,ASSEGTGRGYEQY
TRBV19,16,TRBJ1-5,ASSRFLVQGDSNQPQH
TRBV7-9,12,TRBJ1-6,ASTLGQNNSPLH
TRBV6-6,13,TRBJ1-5,ASSSPPLANQPQH
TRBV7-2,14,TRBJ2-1,ASSPNPSGAYNEQF
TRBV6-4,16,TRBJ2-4,AIRVLAGGRDAKNIQY
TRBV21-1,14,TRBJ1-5,ASSKAGGDSNQPQH
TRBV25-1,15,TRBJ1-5,ASSESGMGRGEQPQH
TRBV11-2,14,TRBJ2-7,ASSLCHRGKSYEQY
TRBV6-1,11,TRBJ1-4,ASSTLQGEKLF
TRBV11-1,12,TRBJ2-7,ASSDGASGKEQY
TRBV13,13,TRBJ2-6,ASSWAGSGANVLT
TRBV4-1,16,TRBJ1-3,ASSQWERPGSSGNTIY
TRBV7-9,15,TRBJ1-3,ASSLARGKTSGNTIY
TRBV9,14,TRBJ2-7,ASSGWGEGHAYEQY
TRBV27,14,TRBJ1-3,ASSFSQGSSGNTIY
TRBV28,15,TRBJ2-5,ASSLSGTSGPRETQY
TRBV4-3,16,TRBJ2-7,ASSQEGWDRGESYEQY
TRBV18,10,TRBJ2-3,ASSPQGQREY
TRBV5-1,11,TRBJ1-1,ASSQTGYTEAF
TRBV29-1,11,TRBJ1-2,SVDVTADYGYT
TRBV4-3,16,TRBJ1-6,ASSQDRAGGLGHSPLH
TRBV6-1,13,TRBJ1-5,ASRAQGRRNQPQH
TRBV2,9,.,ASSEKYEQY